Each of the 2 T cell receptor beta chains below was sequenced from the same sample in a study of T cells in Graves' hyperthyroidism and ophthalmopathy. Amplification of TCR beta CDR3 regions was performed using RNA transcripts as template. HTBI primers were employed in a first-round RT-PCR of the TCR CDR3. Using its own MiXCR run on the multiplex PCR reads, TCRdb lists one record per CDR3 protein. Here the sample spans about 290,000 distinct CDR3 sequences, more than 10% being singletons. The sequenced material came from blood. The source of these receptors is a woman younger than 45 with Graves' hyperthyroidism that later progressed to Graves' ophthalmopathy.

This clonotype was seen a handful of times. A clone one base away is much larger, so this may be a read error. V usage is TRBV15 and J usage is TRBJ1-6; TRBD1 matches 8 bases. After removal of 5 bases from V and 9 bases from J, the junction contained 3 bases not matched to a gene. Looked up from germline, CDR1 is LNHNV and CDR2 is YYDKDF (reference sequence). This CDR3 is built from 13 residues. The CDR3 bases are TGTGCCACCAGCCAGGGGGCGACTTCACCCCTCCACTTT. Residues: CATSQGATSPLHF.

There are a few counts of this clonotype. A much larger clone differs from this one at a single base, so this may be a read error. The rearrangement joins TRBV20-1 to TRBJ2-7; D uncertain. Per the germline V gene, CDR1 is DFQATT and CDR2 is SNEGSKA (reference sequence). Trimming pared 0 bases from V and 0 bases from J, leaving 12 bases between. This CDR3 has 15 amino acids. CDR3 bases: TGCAGTGCTAGAGATCTAAGAGAAACCTCCTACGAGCAGTACTTC. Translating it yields CSARDLRETSYEQYF.